This T cell receptor (beta chain) was sequenced during a study of T cell repertoires in cytomegalovirus infection. Study background: From public TCR beta signatures came an indication of both CMV infection and matching HLA type.

Germline CDR1 is SEHNR and CDR2 is FQNEAQ (reference sequence). V dropped 6 bases and J dropped 2 bases, with 14 bases sitting between them. The CDR3 runs to 15 residues. This clonotype was counted ten times or more. MiXCR, applied by TCRdb to the reads, yields one record per CDR3 protein. Here the sample spans 65,000 to 90,000 distinct CDR3 sequences, around 3.5% being singletons. The V gene is TRBV7-9, the J gene TRBJ2-1; possible D gene TRBD1, 5 bases. The sequence came from a human donor in good health (CMV status not recorded). Some clones in this sample may be carry-over from other donors' samples. The sequenced material came from PBMCs. CDR3 residues: CASSYTGPAYNEQFF. DNA for the CDR3: TGTGCCAGCAGTTATACAGGCCCTGCCTACAATGAGCAGTTCTTC.